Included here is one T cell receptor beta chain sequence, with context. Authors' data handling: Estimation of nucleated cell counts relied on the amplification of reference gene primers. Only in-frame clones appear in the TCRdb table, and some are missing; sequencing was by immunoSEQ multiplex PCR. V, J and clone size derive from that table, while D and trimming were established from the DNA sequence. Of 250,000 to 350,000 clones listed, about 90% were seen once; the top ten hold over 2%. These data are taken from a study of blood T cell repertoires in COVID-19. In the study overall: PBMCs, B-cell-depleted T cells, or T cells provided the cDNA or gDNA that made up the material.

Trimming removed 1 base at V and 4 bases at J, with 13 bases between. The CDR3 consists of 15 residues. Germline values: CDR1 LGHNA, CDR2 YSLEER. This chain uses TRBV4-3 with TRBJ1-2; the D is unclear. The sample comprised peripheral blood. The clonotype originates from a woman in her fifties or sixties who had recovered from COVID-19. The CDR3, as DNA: TGCGCCAGCAGCCAAGCGGTCTACGGGATCTATGGCTACACCTTC. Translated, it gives CASSQAVYGIYGYTF.